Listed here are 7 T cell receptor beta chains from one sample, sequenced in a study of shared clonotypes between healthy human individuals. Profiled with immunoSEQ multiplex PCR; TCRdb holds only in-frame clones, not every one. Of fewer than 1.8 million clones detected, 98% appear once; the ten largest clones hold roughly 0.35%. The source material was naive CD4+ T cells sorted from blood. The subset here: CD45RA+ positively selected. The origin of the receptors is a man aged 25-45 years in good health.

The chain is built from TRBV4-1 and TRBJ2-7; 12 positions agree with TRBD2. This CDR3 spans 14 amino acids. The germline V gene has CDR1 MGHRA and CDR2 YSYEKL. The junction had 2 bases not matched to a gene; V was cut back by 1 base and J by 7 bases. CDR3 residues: CASSQGGLAGEQYF. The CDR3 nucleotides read TGCGCCAGCAGCCAAGGGGGACTAGCGGGTGAGCAGTACTTC.

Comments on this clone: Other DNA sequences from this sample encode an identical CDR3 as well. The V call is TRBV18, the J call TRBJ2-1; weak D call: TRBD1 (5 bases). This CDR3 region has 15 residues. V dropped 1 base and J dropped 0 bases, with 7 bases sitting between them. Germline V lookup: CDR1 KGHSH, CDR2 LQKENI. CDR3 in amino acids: CASSPRRGSYNEQFF. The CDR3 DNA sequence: TGTGCCAGCTCACCACGTAGGGGCTCCTACAATGAGCAGTTCTTC. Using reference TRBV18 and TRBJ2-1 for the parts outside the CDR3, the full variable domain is NAGVMQNPRHLVRRRGQEARLRCSPMKGHSHVYWYRQLPEEGLKFMVYLQKENIIDESGMPKERFSAEFPKEGPSILRIQQVVRGDSAAYFCASSPRRGSYNEQFFGPGTRLTVL.

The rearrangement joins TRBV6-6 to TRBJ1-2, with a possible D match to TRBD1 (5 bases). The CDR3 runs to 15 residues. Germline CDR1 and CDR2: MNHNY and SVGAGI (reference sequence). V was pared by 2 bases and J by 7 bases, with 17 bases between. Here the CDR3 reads CASSYPPGKGIGYTF. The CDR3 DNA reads TGTGCCAGCAGTTACCCCCCGGGCAAGGGGATTGGCTACACCTTC.

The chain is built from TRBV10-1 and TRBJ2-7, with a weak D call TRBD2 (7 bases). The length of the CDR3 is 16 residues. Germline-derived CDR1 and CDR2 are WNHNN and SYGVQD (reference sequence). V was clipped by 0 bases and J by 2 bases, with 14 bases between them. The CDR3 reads CASSESRGGATYEQYF. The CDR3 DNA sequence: TGCGCCAGCAGTGAGTCCCGAGGGGGGGCTACCTACGAGCAGTACTTC.

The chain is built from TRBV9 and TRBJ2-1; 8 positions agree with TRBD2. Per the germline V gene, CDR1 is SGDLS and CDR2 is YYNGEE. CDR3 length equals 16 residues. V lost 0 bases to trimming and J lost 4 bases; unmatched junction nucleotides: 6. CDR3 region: CASSVAGGRTYNEQFF. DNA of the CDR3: TGTGCCAGCAGCGTAGCTGGCGGGAGGACATACAATGAGCAGTTCTTC. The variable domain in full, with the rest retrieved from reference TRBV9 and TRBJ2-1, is DSGVTQTPKHLITATGQRVTLRCSPRSGDLSVYWYQQSLDQGLQFLIQYYNGEERAKGNILERFSAQQFPDLHSELNLSSLELGDSALYFCASSVAGGRTYNEQFFGPGTRLTVL.

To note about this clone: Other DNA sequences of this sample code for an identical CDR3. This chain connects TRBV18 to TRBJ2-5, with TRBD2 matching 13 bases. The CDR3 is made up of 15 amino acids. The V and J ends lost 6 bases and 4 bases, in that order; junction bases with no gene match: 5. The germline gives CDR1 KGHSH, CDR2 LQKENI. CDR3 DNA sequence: TGTGCCAGCTCCCCAGGACTAGCGGGAGTAGAGACCCAGTACTTC. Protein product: CASSPGLAGVETQYF.

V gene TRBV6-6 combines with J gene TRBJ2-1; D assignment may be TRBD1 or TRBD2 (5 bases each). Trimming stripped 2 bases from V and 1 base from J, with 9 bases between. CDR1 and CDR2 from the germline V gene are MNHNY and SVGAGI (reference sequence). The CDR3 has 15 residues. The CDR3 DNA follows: TGTGCCAGCAGTTACGAGGGGATGTCCTACAATGAGCAGTTCTTC. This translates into CASSYEGMSYNEQFF.